This T cell receptor beta chain was identified in a study of blood T cells in healthy people across ages. Study-wide results and limits: Roughly linear age-related decline in beta diversity appeared, significant by age about 40.

CDR1 MNHEY and CDR2 SVGAGI come from the germline V gene. CDR3 length: 15 residues. Regarding this clonotype: Antigen specificity is unknown. Compared with germline, one end of the junction differs, possibly owing to a read error.

Combining a sample-barcoded 5' primer with a J-beta primer mix, a second PCR ran for about 6 to 12 cycles. Every cDNA molecule carried a tag from a template-switch adaptor bearing 12 random nucleotides. Each sample yielded at least 2.5 million CDR3-containing paired-end reads. TCRdb ran MiXCR on the 5' RACE reads and lists one entry per CDR3 protein. The sample carries roughly 500,000 distinct CDR3 sequences, approximately 25% recorded once. The sample comprised blood. The rearrangement joins TRBV6-5 to TRBJ2-5; D may be TRBD1 (6 bases). This TCR derives from a woman between 65 and 79 years old in good health. CDR3 amino acids: CVSSYSGHSKETQYF. The CDR3 nucleotides read TGTGTCAGCAGTTACTCGGGACACTCGAAAGAGACCCAGTACTTC.